The entry below gives a single T cell receptor beta chain sequence along with its context. The antigen is not known. Germline assignment: CDR1 LNHDA and CDR2 SQIVND (reference sequence). This CDR3 region has 16 residues. V lost 4 bases and J lost 4; bases outside the gene matches: 7. Data came from immunoSEQ multiplex PCR; TCRdb stores just in-frame clones and leaves some out. Of 70,000 to 95,000 clones in the sample, 90% to 95% were seen once. The data were taken from a study of cytomegalovirus exposure and HLA in healthy donors. Study-wide context: The approximately 120 validation repertoires were reported in a later analysis to have been generated on the same platform as the roughly 700 first-cohort repertoires. General study findings and limits: Among TCR beta chains, those listed as cytomegalovirus-associated numbered under 200. Reports credit the classifier with highly specific, highly sensitive diagnosis of cytomegalovirus status.

Material: PBMCs. The chain joins TRBV19 to TRBJ1-5, with TRBD1 matching 10 bases. This clonotype originated in a woman aged 25 to 45 in good health and CMV-seronegative. CDR3 protein: CASSTQDRGRNQPQHF. CDR3 nucleotide sequence: TGTGCCAGTAGTACTCAAGACAGGGGGCGAAATCAGCCCCAGCATTTT.